This T cell receptor (beta chain) was captured in a study of patients and donors after allogeneic stem cell transplantation. This CDR3 has 14 residues. V lost 0 bases to trimming and J lost 7 bases, with 13 bases between them. Germline CDR1 and CDR2: SGHRS and YFSETQ. TCRdb reprocessed the RT-PCR reads via MiXCR and lists one record per CDR3 protein. The sample has approximately 200,000 distinct CDR3 sequences, more than 35% seen once. Material for sequencing was blood, either unsorted or a sorted T cell fraction (not recorded which). This clonotype was obtained from a human donor who was either an allogeneic HSCT recipient or a stem cell or donor lymphocyte infusion donor (not recorded which). It is not recorded whose cells these are; they may come from a transplant donor. The chain has TRBV5-1 and TRBJ1-1; D gene uncertain. CDR3 region: CASSLAEGLSEAFF. CDR3 in DNA: TGCGCCAGCAGCTTGGCCGAGGGTCTAAGTGAAGCTTTCTTT.